What follows is one T cell receptor (beta chain) and its context. Its antigen remains unidentified. Base qualities are not recorded, but no much larger clone differs from it by a single base. This sample is drawn from a study of blood T cell repertoires in COVID-19 (dated by TCRdb to 2020 to 2021). A note on the overall study: Samples from collaborators originated in the United States, Italy and Spain and spanned both the acute and convalescent phases of COVID-19. The repertoires were made available in a free public database intended to serve as a resource for research on the immune response to SARS-CoV-2. Where available, HLA class I and class II types were taken from metadata supplied by the sample provider and were not determined by assay-based typing. The dataset comprised deeply sampled blood TCRbeta repertoires from subjects exposed to, actively infected with, or recovered from COVID-19. Sample metadata almost always included a de-identified subject ID, COVID-19 status, age in years and sex. The prospective study material was composed of cDNA or gDNA derived from T cells, B-cell-depleted T cells, or PBMCs. Samples were obtained from the ongoing ImmuneRACE study (first 160 participants) and from 1,254 subjects provided by 6 global collaborators.

General study outcomes and caveats: The amount of clinical and demographic metadata varied by source and participant and was provided uncurated.

The collaborating institutions used their own protocols to collect whole blood in K2EDTA tubes. For TCRbeta analysis, collaborators shipped samples as frozen whole blood, isolated PBMCs, or DNA extracted from either of those sample types. TCRbeta CDR3 regions were amplified from genomic DNA using the immunoSEQ Assay, a bias-controlled multiplex PCR. The authors' analysis ran thus. Within the assay, amplification of reference gene primers was used to estimate how many nucleated cells each sample contained. To quantify the absolute abundance of each unique TCRbeta CDR3 rearrangement, sequence reads were collapsed and filtered. Productive Simpson clonality was computed per sample as the square root of Simpson's diversity index over productive rearrangements. TCRdb mirrors the immuneACCESS table, restricted to in-frame sequences. Some clones are absent from its copies; in checked studies, under half trace to an unresolved V gene, and the reason for the others is unknown. Clone size and the V and J calls come from that table; the DNA yielded D and trimming. Recorded for this sample are roughly 100,000 clones; approximately 90% of them occurred a single time. The ten most abundant clones make up approximately 3% of the sample.

The sequenced sample consisted of peripheral blood. The TCR originated in a man in his fifties in a cohort sampled during active COVID-19.

In nucleotide form, the sequence is TGTGCCAGCAGCTTTGCCGAGGCAGCCAGCCCCCCCCTCCACTTT. This sequence encodes CASSFAEAASPPLHF. Recombination linked TRBV5-4 to TRBJ1-6; the D gene assignment is ambiguous. As encoded in the germline V gene (reference sequence), CDR1 is SGHNT while CDR2 is YYREEE. V drops 2 bases and J drops 13 bases, leaving 19 bases in between. From cysteine to phenylalanine, the CDR3 is 15 amino acids long. Only the CDR3 region is kept as DNA, spanning 45 bases read in frame from base 1.